Listed below are T cell receptor beta chains from one sample, sequenced in a study of blood T cell repertoires in COVID-19. Profiling relied on immunoSEQ multiplex PCR, and the TCRdb table lists in-frame clones only, not all of them. Of more than 40,000 clones listed, roughly 83% were seen once; the top ten hold about 4.4%. The sample taken for sequencing was peripheral blood. Every receptor here comes from a man aged 50-60 years with active COVID-19. CDR3s leave out the opening cysteine and the closing phenylalanine or tryptophan. Each record gives: D gene, V gene, CDR3 protein. D genes are given only for firm matches.

D: TRBD1; V: TRBV25-1; CDR3: ASRMTGGNEKLF
D: NA; V: TRBV24-1; CDR3: ATSDFRGGYT
D: NA; V: TRBV6-2/TRBV6-3; CDR3: ASSYYDSLNYGYT
D: NA; V: TRBV7-9; CDR3: ASSAEATSYEQY
D: NA; V: TRBV7-9; CDR3: ASSQPTGNSPLH
D: NA; V: TRBV28; CDR3: ASSIAGLHTGELF
D: TRBD2; V: TRBV29-1; CDR3: SVEDGGEQF
D: NA; V: TRBV18; CDR3: ASSPVGNEQF
D: TRBD2; V: TRBV7-8; CDR3: ASSLAEGLGGIVEQY
D: NA; V: TRBV27; CDR3: ASTGRSGANVLT
D: TRBD1; V: TRBV7-9; CDR3: ASSLGGIGTGLREQY
D: TRBD2; V: TRBV11-2; CDR3: ASSLGASGGLTDTQY
D: NA; V: TRBV28; CDR3: ASSLAQSRNQPQH
D: NA; V: TRBV7-9; CDR3: ASSLNDHYYNEQF